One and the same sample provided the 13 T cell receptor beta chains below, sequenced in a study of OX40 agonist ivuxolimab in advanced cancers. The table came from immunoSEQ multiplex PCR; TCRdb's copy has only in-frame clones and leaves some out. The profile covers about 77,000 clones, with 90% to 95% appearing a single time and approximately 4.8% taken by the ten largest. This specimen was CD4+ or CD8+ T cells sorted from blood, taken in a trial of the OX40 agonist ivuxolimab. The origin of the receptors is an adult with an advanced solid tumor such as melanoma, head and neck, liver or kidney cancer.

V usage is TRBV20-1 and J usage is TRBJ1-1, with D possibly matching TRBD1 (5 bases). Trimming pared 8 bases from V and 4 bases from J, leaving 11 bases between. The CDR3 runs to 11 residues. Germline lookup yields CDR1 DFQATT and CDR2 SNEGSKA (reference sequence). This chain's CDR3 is CSSPGGTEAFF. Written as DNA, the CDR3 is TGCAGTTCCCCGGGGGGCACTGAAGCTTTCTTT.

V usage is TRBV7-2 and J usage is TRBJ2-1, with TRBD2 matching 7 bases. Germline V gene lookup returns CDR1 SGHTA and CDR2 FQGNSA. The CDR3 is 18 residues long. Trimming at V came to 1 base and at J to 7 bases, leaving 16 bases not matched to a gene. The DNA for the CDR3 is TGTGCCAGCAGCTTAGATTCCCCCTCTAGCGGTCTTGGGAATGAGCAGTTCTTC. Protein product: CASSLDSPSSGLGNEQFF.

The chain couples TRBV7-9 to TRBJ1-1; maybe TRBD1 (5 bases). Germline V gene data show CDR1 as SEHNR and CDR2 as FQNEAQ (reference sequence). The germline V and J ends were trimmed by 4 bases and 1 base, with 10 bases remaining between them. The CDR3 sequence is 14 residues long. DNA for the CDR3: TGTGCCAGCAGCTCCCAGGGCGGGAACACTGAAGCTTTCTTT. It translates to CASSSQGGNTEAFF.

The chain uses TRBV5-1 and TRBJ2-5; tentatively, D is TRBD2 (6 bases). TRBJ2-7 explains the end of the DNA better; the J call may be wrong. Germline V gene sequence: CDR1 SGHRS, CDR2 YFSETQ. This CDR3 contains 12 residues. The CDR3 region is CASSPGGGEQYF. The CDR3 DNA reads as TGCGCCAGCAGCCCCGGGGGTGGCGAGCAGTACTTC.

Here the CDR3 reads CASSPTDLTSTDTQYF. For the CDR3, the DNA is TGTGCCAGCAGCCCGACAGACCTAACTAGCACAGATACGCAGTATTTT. The chain carries TRBV7-2 and TRBJ2-3; weak D call: TRBD1 (5 bases). The CDR3 is 16 residues long. The germline gives CDR1 SGHTA, CDR2 FQGNSA. Trimming shortened V by 5 bases and J by 0 bases, and 15 bases separated the two germline ends.

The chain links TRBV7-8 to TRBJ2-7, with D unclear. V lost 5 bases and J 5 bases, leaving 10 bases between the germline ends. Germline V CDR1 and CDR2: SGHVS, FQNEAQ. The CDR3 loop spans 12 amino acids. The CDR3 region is CASSSAAHEQYF. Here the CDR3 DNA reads TGTGCCAGCAGCAGCGCTGCCCACGAGCAGTACTTC.

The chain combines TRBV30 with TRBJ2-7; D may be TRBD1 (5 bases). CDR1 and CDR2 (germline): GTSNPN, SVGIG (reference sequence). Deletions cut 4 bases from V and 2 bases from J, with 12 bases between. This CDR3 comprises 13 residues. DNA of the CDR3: TGTGCCTGGAACAGGTTAGACGCCTACGAGCAGTACTTC. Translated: CAWNRLDAYEQYF.

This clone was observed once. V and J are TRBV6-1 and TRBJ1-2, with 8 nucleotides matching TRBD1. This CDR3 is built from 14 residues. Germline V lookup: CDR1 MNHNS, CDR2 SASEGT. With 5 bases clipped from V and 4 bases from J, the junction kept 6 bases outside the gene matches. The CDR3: CASSPGGGGYGYTF. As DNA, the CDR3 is TGTGCCAGCAGTCCAGGGGGCGGGGGCTATGGCTACACCTTC.

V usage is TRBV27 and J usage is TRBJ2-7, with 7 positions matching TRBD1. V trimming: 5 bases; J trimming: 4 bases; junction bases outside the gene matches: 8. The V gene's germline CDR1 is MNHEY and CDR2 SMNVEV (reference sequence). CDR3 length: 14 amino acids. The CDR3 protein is CASSRTGQPYEQYF. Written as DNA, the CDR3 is TGTGCCAGCAGTCGAACGGGACAGCCGTACGAGCAGTACTTC.

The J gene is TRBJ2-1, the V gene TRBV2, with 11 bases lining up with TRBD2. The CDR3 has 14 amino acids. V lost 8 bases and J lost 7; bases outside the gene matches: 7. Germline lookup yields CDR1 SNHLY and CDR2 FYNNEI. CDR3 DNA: TGTGCCAGCTGTAGGACTAGCGGGTGGAATGAGCAGTTCTTC. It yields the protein CASCRTSGWNEQFF.

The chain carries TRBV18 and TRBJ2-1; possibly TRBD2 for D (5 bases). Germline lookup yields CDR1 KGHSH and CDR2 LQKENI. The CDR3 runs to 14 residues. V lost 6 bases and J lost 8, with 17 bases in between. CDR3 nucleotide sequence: TGTGCCAGCTCTTCGCGGAGAGGGTTCGATGAGCAGTTCTTC. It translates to CASSSRRGFDEQFF.

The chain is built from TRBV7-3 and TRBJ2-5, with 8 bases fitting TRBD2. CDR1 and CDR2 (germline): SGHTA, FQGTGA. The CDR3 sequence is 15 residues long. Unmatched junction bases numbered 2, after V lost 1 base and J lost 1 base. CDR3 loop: CASSLMGLGQETQYF. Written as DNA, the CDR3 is TGTGCCAGCAGCTTAATGGGACTAGGCCAAGAGACCCAGTACTTC.

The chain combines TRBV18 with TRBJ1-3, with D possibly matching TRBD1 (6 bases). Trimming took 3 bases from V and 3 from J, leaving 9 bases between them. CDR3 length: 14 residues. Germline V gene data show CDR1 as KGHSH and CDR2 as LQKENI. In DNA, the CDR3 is TGTGCCAGCTCACCGGACAGAATTGGAAACACCATATATTTT. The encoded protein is CASSPDRIGNTIYF.